These T cell receptor beta chains were read from a single sample in a study of T-cell reconstitution after alpha-beta-depleted transplantation in children. TCRdb recomputed calls from the PCR reads with MiXCR, one row per CDR3 protein. In the table there are about 240,000 distinct CDR3 sequences, more than 20% of which are singletons. The source material was PBMCs, sampled before TCRalphabeta/CD19-depleted stem cell transplant. These receptors came from a girl aged 2 to 9 with Fanconi anemia, due to receive a stem cell transplant. Each CDR3 is given without its conserved first and last residue. A D gene is named only where the DNA matches it firmly. Clone sizes are given selectively: once, few, many, or a class where the clone is expanded.

CDR3: ASSVDGPYEQY
V: TRBV5-1
size: many
length: 11
J: TRBJ2-7
D: NA

CDR3: ASSLTGINEQY
V: TRBV5-1
size: many
length: 11
J: TRBJ2-7
D: NA

CDR3: SVPRQGLTDTQY
V: TRBV29-1
size: many
length: 12
J: TRBJ2-3
D: TRBD1

CDR3: ASSYIRAQETQY
V: TRBV6-5
size: many
length: 12
J: TRBJ2-5
D: NA

CDR3: ATITWKEGGNTIY
V: TRBV19
size: many
length: 13
J: TRBJ1-3
D: NA

CDR3: ASSYNREGNEQF
V: TRBV6-5
size: many
length: 12
J: TRBJ2-1
D: NA

CDR3: ASSLQGQPNTEAF
V: TRBV18
size: NA
length: 13
J: TRBJ1-1
D: NA

CDR3: ASSLLGLAVNEQF
V: TRBV7-3
size: NA
length: 13
J: TRBJ2-1
D: TRBD2

CDR3: ASSSIAGEGGEQY
V: TRBV6-5
size: many
length: 13
J: TRBJ2-7
D: TRBD2

CDR3: ASSQRLQRAASGANVLT
V: TRBV3-1
size: many
length: 17
J: TRBJ2-6
D: NA

CDR3: ASSLGLAGRETQY
V: TRBV7-7
size: NA
length: 13
J: TRBJ2-5
D: TRBD2

CDR3: ASSLDYPQETQY
V: TRBV5-1
size: many
length: 12
J: TRBJ2-5
D: NA

CDR3: ASSPLGESETQY
V: TRBV28
size: many
length: 12
J: TRBJ2-5
D: NA

CDR3: SARDWRPSGLNNEQF
V: TRBV20-1
size: many
length: 15
J: TRBJ2-1
D: TRBD2

CDR3: ASSSRLAGGPG
V: TRBV28
size: NA
length: 11
J: TRBJ2-7
D: TRBD2

CDR3: ASGDSGANVLT
V: TRBV5-1
size: NA
length: 11
J: TRBJ2-6
D: NA

CDR3: ASSIFGGTEAF
V: TRBV12-3/TRBV12-4
size: many
length: 11
J: TRBJ1-1
D: NA

CDR3: AITTSGVNTGELF
V: TRBV10-3
size: NA
length: 13
J: TRBJ2-2
D: TRBD2

CDR3: ASSLARWVLGGSSPYNEQF
V: TRBV7-2
size: few
length: 19
J: TRBJ2-1
D: NA

CDR3: ASSGGTGQYNEQF
V: TRBV5-1
size: many
length: 13
J: TRBJ2-1
D: TRBD1

CDR3: ATSRPGQKTGELF
V: TRBV15
size: NA
length: 13
J: TRBJ2-2
D: TRBD1

CDR3: ASSMTGGNEQY
V: TRBV7-3
size: NA
length: 11
J: TRBJ2-7
D: NA

CDR3: SAIWTGWGETQY
V: TRBV20-1
size: few
length: 12
J: TRBJ2-5
D: TRBD1

CDR3: ASSLVPGGPDTGELF
V: TRBV12-3/TRBV12-4
size: few
length: 15
J: TRBJ2-2
D: TRBD2

CDR3: ASSEGPIPNYGYT
V: TRBV7-9
size: NA
length: 13
J: TRBJ1-2
D: NA

CDR3: ASSFTQGALMRQETQY
V: TRBV5-1
size: NA
length: 16
J: TRBJ2-5
D: TRBD1

CDR3: ASIRTGGWHTEAF
V: TRBV28
size: few
length: 13
J: TRBJ1-1
D: TRBD1

CDR3: ASSVDRGTQY
V: TRBV9
size: few
length: 10
J: TRBJ2-3
D: TRBD1

CDR3: SASEDRSFYEQY
V: TRBV20-1
size: NA
length: 12
J: TRBJ2-7
D: NA

CDR3: ASSFLSTGNPQHEQF
V: TRBV7-9
size: few
length: 15
J: TRBJ2-1
D: NA

CDR3: SARESGLYEQY
V: TRBV20-1
size: many
length: 11
J: TRBJ2-7
D: NA

CDR3: ASSTRTSGRREQF
V: TRBV28
size: many
length: 13
J: TRBJ2-1
D: TRBD2

CDR3: SVEKNRDIREAF
V: TRBV29-1
size: NA
length: 12
J: TRBJ1-1
D: NA

CDR3: ASSAIGNTIY
V: TRBV12-3/TRBV12-4
size: many
length: 10
J: TRBJ1-3
D: NA

CDR3: ASSLVSSNQETQY
V: TRBV7-2
size: few
length: 13
J: TRBJ2-5
D: NA

CDR3: ASRPTGGTEAF
V: TRBV28
size: NA
length: 11
J: TRBJ1-1
D: TRBD1

CDR3: ASSPLRADTQY
V: TRBV7-2
size: few
length: 11
J: TRBJ2-3
D: NA

CDR3: ASSVGAQGIDEQF
V: TRBV9
size: many
length: 13
J: TRBJ2-1
D: NA

CDR3: ASSYSPEYNEQF
V: TRBV6-2/TRBV6-3
size: many
length: 12
J: TRBJ2-1
D: NA

CDR3: AISFLGGNNEQF
V: TRBV10-3
size: NA
length: 12
J: TRBJ2-1
D: NA

CDR3: ASSLEGQGNTEAF
V: TRBV11-1
size: NA
length: 13
J: TRBJ1-1
D: TRBD1

CDR3: SVEGLALRHNEQF
V: TRBV29-1
size: many
length: 13
J: TRBJ2-1
D: NA

CDR3: SVRGTAYNEQF
V: TRBV29-1
size: many
length: 11
J: TRBJ2-1
D: TRBD1

CDR3: SVEGTGGANYGYT
V: TRBV29-1
size: NA
length: 13
J: TRBJ1-2
D: TRBD1

CDR3: SALDGRNIQY
V: TRBV29-1
size: many
length: 10
J: TRBJ2-4
D: NA

CDR3: ASSPHQLPQH
V: TRBV12-3/TRBV12-4
size: many
length: 10
J: TRBJ1-5
D: NA

CDR3: ASSYPNVGSPLH
V: TRBV6-5
size: once
length: 12
J: TRBJ1-6
D: NA

CDR3: SVVYGTGSYEQY
V: TRBV29-1
size: NA
length: 12
J: TRBJ2-7
D: TRBD1

CDR3: ASSFGRANPGELF
V: TRBV7-3
size: NA
length: 13
J: TRBJ2-2
D: TRBD2

CDR3: SARITDTQY
V: TRBV20-1
size: many
length: 9
J: TRBJ2-3
D: NA

CDR3: ASSQTQGSSYEQY
V: TRBV4-1
size: once
length: 13
J: TRBJ2-7
D: NA

CDR3: SVARGLGLSEQY
V: TRBV29-1
size: few
length: 12
J: TRBJ2-7
D: TRBD2

CDR3: SASPDRVSGYT
V: TRBV20-1
size: many
length: 11
J: TRBJ1-2
D: TRBD1

CDR3: SVVSGVDTQY
V: TRBV29-1
size: many
length: 10
J: TRBJ2-3
D: NA

CDR3: ASGFLRTGGASYEQY
V: TRBV12-5
size: NA
length: 15
J: TRBJ2-7
D: TRBD1